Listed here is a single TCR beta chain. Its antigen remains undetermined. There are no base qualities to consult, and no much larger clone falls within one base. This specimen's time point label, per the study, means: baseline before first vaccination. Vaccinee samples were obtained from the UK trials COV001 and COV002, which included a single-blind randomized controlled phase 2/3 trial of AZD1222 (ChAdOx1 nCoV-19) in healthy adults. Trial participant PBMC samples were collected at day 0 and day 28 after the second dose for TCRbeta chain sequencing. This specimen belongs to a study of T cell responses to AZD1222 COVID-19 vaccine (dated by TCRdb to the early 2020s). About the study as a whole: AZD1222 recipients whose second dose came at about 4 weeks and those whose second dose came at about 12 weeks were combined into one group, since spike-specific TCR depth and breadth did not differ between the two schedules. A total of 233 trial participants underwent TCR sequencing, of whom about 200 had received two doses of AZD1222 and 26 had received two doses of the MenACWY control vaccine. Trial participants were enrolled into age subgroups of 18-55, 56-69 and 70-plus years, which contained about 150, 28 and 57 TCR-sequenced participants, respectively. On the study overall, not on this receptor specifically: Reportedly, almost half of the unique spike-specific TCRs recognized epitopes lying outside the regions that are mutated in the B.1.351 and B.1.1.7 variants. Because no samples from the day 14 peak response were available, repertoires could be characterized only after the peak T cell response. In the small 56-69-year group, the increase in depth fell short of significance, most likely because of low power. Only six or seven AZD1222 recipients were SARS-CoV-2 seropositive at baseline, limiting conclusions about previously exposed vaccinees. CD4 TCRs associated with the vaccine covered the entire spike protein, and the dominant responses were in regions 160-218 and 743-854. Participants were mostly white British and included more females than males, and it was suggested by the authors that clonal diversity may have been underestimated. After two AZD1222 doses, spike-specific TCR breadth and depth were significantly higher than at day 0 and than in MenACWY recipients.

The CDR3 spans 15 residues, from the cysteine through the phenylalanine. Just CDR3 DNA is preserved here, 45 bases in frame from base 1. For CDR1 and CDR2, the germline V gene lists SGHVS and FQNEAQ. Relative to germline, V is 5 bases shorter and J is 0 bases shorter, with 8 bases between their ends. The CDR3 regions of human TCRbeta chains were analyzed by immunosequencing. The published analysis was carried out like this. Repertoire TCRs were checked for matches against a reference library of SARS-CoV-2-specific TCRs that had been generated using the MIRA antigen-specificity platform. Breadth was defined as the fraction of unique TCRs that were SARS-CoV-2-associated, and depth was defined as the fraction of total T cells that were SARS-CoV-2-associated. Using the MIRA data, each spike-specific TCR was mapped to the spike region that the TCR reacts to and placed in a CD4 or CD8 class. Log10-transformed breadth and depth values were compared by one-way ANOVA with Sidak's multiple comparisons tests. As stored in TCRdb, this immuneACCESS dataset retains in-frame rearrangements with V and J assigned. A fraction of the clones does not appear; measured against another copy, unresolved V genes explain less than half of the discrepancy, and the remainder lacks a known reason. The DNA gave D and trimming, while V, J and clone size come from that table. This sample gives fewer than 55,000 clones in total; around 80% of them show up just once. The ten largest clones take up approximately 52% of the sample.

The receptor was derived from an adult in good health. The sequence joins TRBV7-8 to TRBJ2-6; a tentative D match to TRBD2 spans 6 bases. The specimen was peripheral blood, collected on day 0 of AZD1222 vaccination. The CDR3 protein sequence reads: CASSPTSSGANVLTF. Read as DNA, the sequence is TGTGCCAGCAGCCCGACTAGCTCTGGGGCCAACGTCCTGACTTTC.